This TCR beta chain was observed in a study of shared T cell receptors in the human thymus. Generated by immunoSEQ multiplex PCR, the TCRdb table keeps only in-frame clones and is missing some. The repertoire includes hundreds of thousands of clones, roughly 85% of them detected once, and roughly 0.01% sits in the top ten. These data also featured in a second study, about human thymus T cells. As that report states: It was from resections taken during corrective heart surgery that the thymus tissue came. Among thymic and blood repertoires, usage of V and J genes appeared biased.

The sequence was collected from a girl under three years old with a congenital heart defect. The specimen was thymocytes.

The CDR3 DNA reads as TGCGCCAGCAGCGAAAGCCCAGGGGGCTGGGACGGGGAGCTGTTTTTT. Protein product: CASSESPGGWDGELFF. The gene calls are TRBV5-1 and TRBJ2-2, with 8 nucleotides matching TRBD1. Germline CDR1 and CDR2: SGHRS and YFSETQ. With V trimmed by 4 bases and J by 7 bases, 12 bases remained unmatched. The CDR3 totals 16 residues. The whole variable domain, filled in from reference TRBV5-1 and TRBJ2-2, reads KAGVTQTPRYLIKTRGQQVTLSCSPISGHRSVSWYQQTPGQGLQFLFEYFSETQRNKGNFPGRFSGRQFSNSRSEMNVSTLELGDSALYLCASSESPGGWDGELFFGEGSRLTVL.